Below, 9 T cell receptor beta chains from the same sample are listed, as sequenced in a study of early stage breast cancer tumors. The repertoire was sequenced with immunoSEQ multiplex PCR; TCRdb's copy has only in-frame clones and lacks some. The sample consists of 30,000 or so clones, about 70% of them appearing once. The sequenced material came from blood. These receptors were collected from a person between 50 and 60 years old with breast cancer.

The chain couples TRBV9 to TRBJ2-3, with 8 bases fitting TRBD2. CDR1 SGDLS and CDR2 YYNGEE come from the germline V gene. J gave up 8 bases and V 2 bases, and 4 bases lay outside the gene matches. The CDR3 extends over 13 amino acids. CDR3 region: CASSVGTRGTQYF. In nucleotides, the CDR3 is TGTGCCAGCAGCGTGGGGACTAGAGGTACGCAGTATTTT.

V is TRBV2 and J is TRBJ1-2; D might be TRBD1 (6 bases). The length of the CDR3 is 15 residues. V was cut by 4 bases and J by 2 bases, with 14 bases left in between. In germline, CDR1 is SNHLY, CDR2 FYNNEI. The CDR3 region has the DNA TGTGCCAGCAGTGTTACGGGGGGGCCCAACTATGGCTACACCTTC. As protein: CASSVTGGPNYGYTF.

This clone came up a few times. This chain links TRBV27 with TRBJ1-2, with 9 bases aligning to TRBD1. The CDR3 loop spans 16 amino acids. The ends lost 7 bases at V and 0 bases at J; junction bases unmatched: 9. CDR1 and CDR2 (germline): MNHEY, SMNVEV (reference sequence). For the CDR3, the DNA is TGTGCCAGCACTTCCCGGACAGGGGAAGCTAACTATGGCTACACCTTC. Translated: CASTSRTGEANYGYTF.

With respect to this clone: The sample holds other DNA sequences that translate to the same CDR3. The chain carries TRBV30 and TRBJ1-1, with D unclear. CDR1 is GTSNPN and CDR2 is SVGIG in the germline V gene (reference sequence). The CDR3 spans 13 residues. V shed 0 bases and J shed 2 bases, with 7 bases lying between them. CDR3 nucleotides: TGTGCCTGGAGTGTTCGGGGAAACACTGAAGCTTTCTTT. Its protein product is CAWSVRGNTEAFF.

The chain carries TRBV7-9 and TRBJ2-7, with 7 bases identical to TRBD2. The ends lost 5 bases at V and 6 bases at J; junction bases unmatched: 13. CDR3 size: 15 residues. Germline CDR1 is SEHNR and CDR2 is FQNEAQ (reference sequence). The CDR3: CASSHGGREVSEQYF. The CDR3 DNA follows: TGTGCCAGCAGCCACGGAGGGAGGGAGGTCTCCGAGCAGTACTTC. Together with reference TRBV7-9 and TRBJ2-7, the CDR3 gives the full variable domain: DTGVSQNPRHKITKRGQNVTFRCDPISEHNRLYWYRQTLGQGPEFLTYFQNEAQLEKSRLLSDRFSAERPKGSFSTLEIQRTEQGDSAMYLCASSHGGREVSEQYFGPGTRLTVT.

The V gene is TRBV9, the J gene TRBJ2-7; 7 bases line up with TRBD1. CDR3 length: 14 amino acids. Germline loops: CDR1 SGDLS, CDR2 YYNGEE. V lost 5 bases and J lost 2; bases outside the gene matches: 7. The CDR3 DNA reads TGTGCCAGCAGTCTACAGGGGACCACCTACGAGCAGTACTTC. Its translation: CASSLQGTTYEQYF.

This clone was counted a few times. The chain couples TRBV11-2 to TRBJ1-1; 7 bases fit TRBD1. In germline, CDR1 is SGHAT, CDR2 FQNNGV. The trim removed 5 bases at V and 3 bases at J, leaving 6 bases unmatched. The CDR3 spans 14 residues. The CDR3 DNA sequence: TGTGCCAGCAGCCTGTCAGGGGGGGACACTGAAGCTTTCTTT. Translated, it gives CASSLSGGDTEAFF.

This sequence joins TRBV5-4 and TRBJ1-2; the D gene is possibly TRBD1 (6 bases). This CDR3 is 16 amino acids long. The V gene lost 5 bases and the J gene lost 4 bases, with 21 bases spanning the gap. Germline V gene lookup returns CDR1 SGHNT and CDR2 YYREEE (reference sequence). The CDR3 nucleotides are TGTGCCAGCAGGAGTGCAGGGGTGACCTTTGGCTATGGCTACACCTTC. This sequence encodes CASRSAGVTFGYGYTF.

In this sample, this clone turned up a few times. V is TRBV30 and J is TRBJ2-5; D perhaps matches TRBD2 (6 bases). This CDR3 region has 14 residues. Germline-derived CDR1 and CDR2 are GTSNPN and SVGIG (reference sequence). Trimming left V 5 bases short and J 5 bases short, with 18 bases between. The chain's CDR3 is CAWGRILASETQYF. The CDR3 nucleotides read TGTGCCTGGGGTCGAATCCTAGCGAGCGAGACCCAGTACTTC.